This TCR beta chain comes out of a study of cytomegalovirus exposure and HLA in healthy donors. Study-wide context: Tens of millions of unique TCRs from HLA-typed donors were held in an early release of data. General study results and limits: Sequencing likely generated an artifact that appeared as a cluster of highly shared sequence variants. Later on, an analysis showed TCR association rates differing by HLA locus, with DRB1 the most and HLA-C the fewest. The investigators catalogued some 150 TCR beta chains as cytomegalovirus-associated.

Amplification used 60 Vbeta primers and 13 Jbeta primers. This table comes from immunoSEQ multiplex PCR, and its TCRdb copy is limited to in-frame clones, with some not included. The data show about 21,000 clones, around 82% seen once. Unmatched junction bases numbered 8, after V lost 4 bases and J lost 5 bases. Germline assignment: CDR1 SGHNT and CDR2 YYREEE (reference sequence). This CDR3 contains 15 residues. This clone has only one observation. Its antigen is not known. The sequenced sample consisted of PBMCs. This chain uses TRBV5-4 with TRBJ2-1; TRBD2 matches at 8 bases. The source of this sequence is a man in his fifties or sixties in good health and CMV-seronegative. The CDR3 nucleotides read TGTGCCAGCAGCAGGGGACTAGAACAACACAATGAGCAGTTCTTC. Protein product: CASSRGLEQHNEQFF.